These 31 T cell receptor beta chains were sequenced from one sample in a study of T-cell memory formation after mild COVID-19. One entry per CDR3 protein results from TCRdb running MiXCR on the 5' RACE reads. Of around 250,000 distinct CDR3 sequences in the sample, approximately 10% are singletons; the top ten hold 20% to 25%. The sequencing sample was made of PBMCs or a T cell subset sorted from them (not recorded which). Source of these receptors: a man between 18 and 29 years old who had mild COVID-19 (a few samples of this study predate the infection). Cell type and time point are not known.

This clonotype was seen a handful of times. V usage is TRBV20-1 and J usage is TRBJ1-2; 10 nucleotides align to TRBD1. CDR1 and CDR2 from the germline V gene are DFQATT and SNEGSKA (reference sequence). The CDR3 is 16 residues long. With V trimmed by 4 bases and J by 2 bases, 10 bases remained unmatched. CDR3 nucleotides: TGCAGTGCTATCCCCGGGACAGGGGCGCGCAACTATGGCTACACCTTC. Encoded protein: CSAIPGTGARNYGYTF.

This clonotype was detected many times. The chain couples TRBV4-2 to TRBJ2-5, with D hard to call. CDR1 is LGHNA and CDR2 is YNFKEQ in the germline V gene. The CDR3 length is 15 residues. V was shortened by 0 bases and J by 1 base, with 9 bases between the two germline ends. The CDR3 DNA reads as TGTGCCAGCAGCCAAGATCCCGGGTTCCAAGAGACCCAGTACTTC. Translated: CASSQDPGFQETQYF.

J is TRBJ2-5 and V is TRBV7-9; 11 nucleotides match TRBD1. This CDR3 comprises 15 residues. V lost 5 bases and J lost 4; bases outside the gene matches: 6. Germline CDR1 is SEHNR and CDR2 is FQNEAQ (reference sequence). The CDR3 spells CASSSWDRGGETQYF. The CDR3 region has the DNA TGTGCCAGCAGCAGCTGGGACAGGGGGGGAGAGACCCAGTACTTC.

The chain recombines TRBV2 with TRBJ2-5; unclear D gene. Between the trimmed V and J ends, which lost 7 bases and 0 bases, there was a span of 15 bases. Germline lookup yields CDR1 SNHLY and CDR2 FYNNEI. The CDR3 is 15 amino acids. The CDR3 is CASNLARSYQETQYF. The CDR3, as DNA: TGTGCCAGCAACCTTGCCCGGTCATACCAAGAGACCCAGTACTTC.

The chain has TRBV27 and TRBJ1-5; perhaps TRBD1 as D (6 bases). Trimming took off 3 bases at V and 4 bases at J, with 7 bases between the two ends. The CDR3 extends over 13 amino acids. Looked up from germline, CDR1 is MNHEY and CDR2 is SMNVEV (reference sequence). The CDR3 loop reads CASSLGANQPQHF. The CDR3 DNA follows: TGTGCCAGCAGTTTGGGGGCTAATCAGCCCCAGCATTTT.

This clonotype was seen a few times. The genes are TRBV24-1 and TRBJ2-5; 10 bases agree with TRBD2. The junction had 9 bases not matched to a gene; V was cut back by 7 bases and J by 5 bases. The CDR3 runs 15 residues. Looked up from germline, CDR1 is KGHDR and CDR2 is SFDVKD. The CDR3 region has the DNA TGTGCCACCAGAGAAAAAGCGGGGGGGGCGGAGACCCAGTACTTC. Protein sequence: CATREKAGGAETQYF.

The V gene is TRBV5-1, the J gene TRBJ1-1; D remains ambiguous. The germline V gene has CDR1 SGHRS and CDR2 YFSETQ. The V and J ends lost 2 bases and 0 bases respectively, with 11 bases between them. CDR3 length: 15 residues. The CDR3, as DNA: TGCGCCAGCAGCTTTGGCCGGGAAGTGAACACTGAAGCTTTCTTT. Its translation: CASSFGREVNTEAFF.

Many counts were recorded for this clonotype. This chain joins TRBV6-1 and TRBJ1-1; D possibly corresponds to TRBD1 (5 bases). The CDR3 has 14 amino acids. The germline CDR1 and CDR2 sequences are MNHNS and SASEGT. Trimming removed 2 bases at V and 1 base at J, with 8 bases between. The CDR3 nucleotides are TGTGCCAGCAGTGAATTGGGACCGAACACTGAAGCTTTCTTT. It specifies CASSELGPNTEAFF.

This clonotype was seen only a few times. The CDR3: CASSVTEPLHF. CDR3 DNA: TGTGCCAGCAGCGTGACGGAACCCCTCCACTTT. This rearrangement joins TRBV2 to TRBJ1-6; D uncertain. V was pared by 6 bases and J by 12 bases, with 9 bases between. Germline CDR1 SNHLY, CDR2 FYNNEI. This CDR3 has 11 amino acids.

V usage is TRBV6-2 or TRBV6-3 and J usage is TRBJ2-5; D is possibly TRBD1 or TRBD2 (5 bases each). CDR1 and CDR2 (germline): MNHEY, SVGEGT. The CDR3 is made up of 14 amino acids. V was trimmed by 2 bases and J by 5 bases, leaving 12 bases between them. CDR3: CASSYIEGRETQYF. The CDR3 DNA sequence: TGTGCCAGCAGTTACATCGAGGGACGGGAGACCCAGTACTTC.

The chain couples TRBV27 to TRBJ2-7; 9 bases are a match to TRBD1. The CDR3 has 16 residues. V dropped 6 bases and J dropped 3; count of bases not matched to a gene: 12. The V gene's germline CDR1 is MNHEY and CDR2 SMNVEV (reference sequence). DNA of the CDR3: TGTGCCAGCAGACCCCTGTGGACAGGGGTGGACTACGAGCAGTACTTC. This sequence encodes CASRPLWTGVDYEQYF.

V usage is TRBV27 and J usage is TRBJ2-1; 11 bases match TRBD1. The germline V gene encodes CDR1 MNHEY and CDR2 SMNVEV (reference sequence). Losses at the gene ends were 5 bases for V and 4 bases for J; bases not matched to a gene: 4. The CDR3 has 15 amino acids. The CDR3 is CASSGGTGGYNEQFF. CDR3 nucleotides: TGTGCCAGCAGTGGGGGGACAGGGGGATACAATGAGCAGTTCTTC.

This sequence joins TRBV20-1 and TRBJ1-4, with 9 bases fitting TRBD1. There are 14 residues in the CDR3. Germline CDR1 DFQATT, CDR2 SNEGSKA (reference sequence). Trimming took 3 bases from V and 8 from J; bases not matched to a gene: 7. The CDR3 DNA follows: TGCAGTGCTAGTAATACAGGGGGCGACGAAAAACTGTTTTTT. This gives the protein CSASNTGGDEKLFF.

This clonotype was picked up many times. The chain uses TRBV5-1 and TRBJ2-2; D not resolved. In germline, CDR1 is SGHRS, CDR2 YFSETQ. This CDR3 contains 13 residues. V dropped 1 base and J dropped 7 bases, with 8 bases sitting between them. The CDR3 DNA follows: TGCGCCAGCAGCTTGAAGCTTTACGGGGAGCTGTTTTTT. Translation: CASSLKLYGELFF.

This clonotype came up a few times. The chain couples TRBV5-4 to TRBJ2-2; D gene ambiguous. The CDR3 consists of 13 residues. Between the trimmed V and J ends, which lost 4 bases and 7 bases, there was a span of 11 bases. Germline loops: CDR1 SGHNT, CDR2 YYREEE (reference sequence). CDR3 sequence (DNA): TGTGCCAGCAGCACCAGCAGAGGCGGGGAGCTGTTTTTT. Protein: CASSTSRGGELFF.

This clonotype was found a few times. This rearrangement joins TRBV7-2 to TRBJ2-3; D possibly corresponds to TRBD2 (6 bases). Germline CDR1 is SGHTA and CDR2 is FQGNSA. The CDR3 spans 14 residues. Trimming took off 5 bases at V and 5 bases at J, with 14 bases between the two ends. This chain's CDR3 is CASSPQGGEDTQYF. The CDR3 DNA is TGTGCCAGCAGCCCCCAAGGAGGGGAAGATACGCAGTATTTT. The full variable domain, with the rest looked up from reference TRBV7-2 and TRBJ2-3, is GAGVSQSPSNKVTEKGKDVELRCDPISGHTALYWYRQSLGQGLEFLIYFQGNSAPDKSGLPSDRFSAERTGGSVSTLTIQRTQQEDSAVYLCASSPQGGEDTQYFGPGTRLTVL.

This clonotype was found many times. The gene calls are TRBV14 and TRBJ1-1; the D gene is possibly TRBD1 (5 bases). CDR1 and CDR2 from the germline V gene are SGHDN and FVKESK. CDR3 length equals 13 residues. Trimming removed 6 bases from V and 0 bases from J, with 8 bases in between. The CDR3 nucleotides are TGTGCCAGCAGTCAGGGCATGAACACTGAAGCTTTCTTT. Amino acids: CASSQGMNTEAFF. The full variable domain, with the rest looked up from reference TRBV14 and TRBJ1-1, is EAGVTQFPSHSVIEKGQTVTLRCDPISGHDNLYWYRRVMGKEIKFLLHFVKESKQDESGMPNNRFLAERTGGTYSTLKVQPAELEDSGVYFCASSQGMNTEAFFGQGTRLTVV.

This clonotype was observed a handful of times. The chain joins TRBV27 to TRBJ1-1; 10 nucleotides agree with TRBD1. The CDR3 covers 14 residues. The V gene's germline CDR1 is MNHEY and CDR2 SMNVEV (reference sequence). V was pared by 5 bases and J by 8 bases, with 8 bases of the junction left unmatched. DNA of the CDR3: TGTGCCAGCAGTCAGACAGGGGGCTCGGGGGAAGCTTTCTTT. Protein product: CASSQTGGSGEAFF.

This rearrangement joins TRBV4-2 to TRBJ1-1, with D unresolved. The CDR3 consists of 14 residues. The germline V and J ends were trimmed by 3 bases and 0 bases, with 8 bases remaining between them. The germline V gene has CDR1 LGHNA and CDR2 YNFKEQ. For the CDR3, the DNA is TGTGCCAGCAGCCACACAGACATGAACACTGAAGCTTTCTTT. This gives the protein CASSHTDMNTEAFF.

This clonotype occurred a few times. The V and J genes are TRBV7-2 and TRBJ2-2, with D tentatively TRBD1 (6 bases). The CDR3 has 17 residues. The V and J ends lost 3 bases and 3 bases respectively, with 17 bases between them. Germline-derived CDR1 and CDR2 are SGHTA and FQGNSA. The DNA for the CDR3 is TGTGCCAGCAGCTTGAACCCGGTGGGGGCGGACACCGGGGAGCTGTTTTTT. This codes for CASSLNPVGADTGELFF.

This clonotype has more than one count but fewer than ten. The chain uses TRBV6-2 or TRBV6-3 and TRBJ2-7, with 9 bases fitting TRBD1. CDR3 length equals 17 residues. Germline V gene lookup returns CDR1 MNHEY and CDR2 SVGEGT. Trimming at V came to 3 bases and at J to 5 bases, leaving 14 bases not matched to a gene. The CDR3 region has the DNA TGTGCCAGCAGTTATACTTTTGCGACAGGGGGTGTCCACGAGCAGTACTTC. Protein product: CASSYTFATGGVHEQYF.

In its sample, this clonotype was seen a few times. The CDR3 region is CSVEDQSGPSLFF. The CDR3 DNA reads TGCAGCGTTGAAGATCAATCAGGACCGTCACTGTTTTTT. The J gene is TRBJ1-4, the V gene TRBV29-1; D is uncertain. V was shortened by 0 bases and J by 13 bases, with 15 bases between the two germline ends. This CDR3 spans 13 amino acids. Per the germline V gene, CDR1 is SQVTM and CDR2 is ANQGSEA.

This clonotype occurred many times. The chain employs TRBV11-2 and TRBJ1-2, with D possibly TRBD1 on 5 matching bases. The V gene lost 0 bases and the J gene lost 4 bases, with 12 bases spanning the gap. Germline lookup yields CDR1 SGHAT and CDR2 FQNNGV. The CDR3 sequence is 15 residues long. CDR3 sequence: CASSLERGRSYGYTF. For the CDR3, the DNA is TGTGCCAGCAGCTTAGAGAGGGGACGGTCCTATGGCTACACCTTC.

V is TRBV4-2 and J is TRBJ2-7; 10 nucleotides align to TRBD1. The CDR3 loop spans 16 amino acids. V gave up 3 bases and J gave up 4 bases; unmatched junction bases: 9. CDR1 is LGHNA and CDR2 is YNFKEQ in the germline V gene. The CDR3 sequence is CASSHPRQGARYEQYF. The CDR3, as DNA: TGTGCCAGCAGCCACCCCAGACAGGGGGCGAGATACGAGCAGTACTTC.

This clonotype was counted a few times. The chain joins TRBV5-1 to TRBJ2-3; 9 positions match TRBD1. Trimming took 6 bases from V and 3 from J; bases not matched to a gene: 8. Germline V CDR1 and CDR2: SGHRS, YFSETQ. The CDR3 has 15 residues. This CDR3 reads CASTGLQGATDTQYF. The CDR3 coding sequence is TGCGCCAGCACCGGATTACAGGGGGCAACAGATACGCAGTATTTT.

This clonotype was counted between two and nine times. The DNA of the CDR3 is TGCGCCAGCAGCTTGGAGCCGGGGGCACCGGGTGGCTACACCTTC. Amino acid sequence: CASSLEPGAPGGYTF. The chain joins TRBV5-1 to TRBJ1-2; D may be TRBD1 (6 bases). This CDR3 has 15 residues. Trimming left V 0 bases short and J 7 bases short, with 16 bases between. CDR1 and CDR2 from the germline V gene are SGHRS and YFSETQ.

Ten or more counts support this clonotype. CDR3 DNA sequence: TGTGCCAGCAGCCCCGGAAACGAGCAGTACTTC. Its translation: CASSPGNEQYF. The V call is TRBV7-9, the J call TRBJ2-7; D is uncertain. CDR3 size: 11 residues. Trimming cost V 5 bases and J 5 bases, with 7 bases left between them. Germline loops: CDR1 SEHNR, CDR2 FQNEAQ (reference sequence). The whole variable domain, remainder taken from reference TRBV7-9 and TRBJ2-7, is DTGVSQNPRHKITKRGQNVTFRCDPISEHNRLYWYRQTLGQGPEFLTYFQNEAQLEKSRLLSDRFSAERPKGSFSTLEIQRTEQGDSAMYLCASSPGNEQYFGPGTRLTVT.

In this sample, this clonotype turned up a few times. The chain uses TRBV7-9 and TRBJ2-3; D ambiguous. Germline V gene lookup returns CDR1 SEHNR and CDR2 FQNEAQ (reference sequence). The CDR3 is 15 amino acids. The V gene lost 0 bases and the J gene lost 0 bases, with 7 bases spanning the gap. The CDR3 DNA sequence: TGTGCCAGCAGCTTAGCCAGATCTAGCACAGATACGCAGTATTTT. Translation gives CASSLARSSTDTQYF.

This clonotype was seen many times. The rearrangement joins TRBV5-1 to TRBJ2-3; perhaps TRBD1 as D (6 bases). The length of the CDR3 is 14 residues. The V end lost 0 bases, the J end lost 5 bases, and 10 bases lay between the germline ends. Germline V lookup: CDR1 SGHRS, CDR2 YFSETQ. CDR3 nucleotides: TGCGCCAGCAGCTTGGGACAGGCGGGAGATACGCAGTATTTT. Protein product: CASSLGQAGDTQYF. The full variable domain, completed using reference TRBV5-1 and TRBJ2-3, is KAGVTQTPRYLIKTRGQQVTLSCSPISGHRSVSWYQQTPGQGLQFLFEYFSETQRNKGNFPGRFSGRQFSNSRSEMNVSTLELGDSALYLCASSLGQAGDTQYFGPGTRLTVL.

In this sample, this clonotype turned up a few times. This chain uses TRBV5-1 with TRBJ2-3; D gene ambiguous. CDR1 is SGHRS, CDR2 YFSETQ, per germline. The CDR3 is made up of 13 amino acids. V lost 1 base and J 5 bases, leaving 8 bases between the germline ends. As DNA, the CDR3 is TGCGCCAGCAGCTTGCAAGCAGGAGATACGCAGTATTTT. Translated, it gives CASSLQAGDTQYF.

V usage is TRBV10-3 and J usage is TRBJ2-3; D is perhaps TRBD1 or TRBD2 (5 bases each). This CDR3 comprises 12 residues. V lost 7 bases, J lost 4 bases, and 9 bases lay in between. The germline gives CDR1 ENHRY, CDR2 SYGVKD. The CDR3 region has the DNA TGTGCCATCATGGGGGTTGCAGATACGCAGTATTTT. It specifies CAIMGVADTQYF.